The following is a T cell receptor (beta chain) sequence with its context. V was shortened by 5 bases and J by 3 bases, with 17 bases between the two germline ends. The CDR3 has 15 residues. The germline V gene has CDR1 SGHTA and CDR2 FQGTGA. These data originate in a study of blood T cell repertoires in COVID-19. Original processing methods: Amplification of reference gene primers provided the estimated nucleated cell counts. Sequenced by immunoSEQ multiplex PCR; TCRdb stores in-frame clones only, minus some. D and trimming were read from the DNA, whereas the V and J calls and clone size are those reported in that table. Of about 200,000 clones listed, under 90% are singletons. Followed longitudinally, the Seattle patients had been enrolled during active infection.

The sequence came from an elderly woman with COVID-19, enrolled during active disease. Specimen: peripheral blood. The chain links TRBV7-3 to TRBJ2-7, with D perhaps matching TRBD2 (6 bases). The CDR3 sequence: CASSHSRETFYEQYF. CDR3 sequence (DNA): TGTGCCAGCAGCCACTCCCGGGAGACATTCTACGAGCAGTACTTC.